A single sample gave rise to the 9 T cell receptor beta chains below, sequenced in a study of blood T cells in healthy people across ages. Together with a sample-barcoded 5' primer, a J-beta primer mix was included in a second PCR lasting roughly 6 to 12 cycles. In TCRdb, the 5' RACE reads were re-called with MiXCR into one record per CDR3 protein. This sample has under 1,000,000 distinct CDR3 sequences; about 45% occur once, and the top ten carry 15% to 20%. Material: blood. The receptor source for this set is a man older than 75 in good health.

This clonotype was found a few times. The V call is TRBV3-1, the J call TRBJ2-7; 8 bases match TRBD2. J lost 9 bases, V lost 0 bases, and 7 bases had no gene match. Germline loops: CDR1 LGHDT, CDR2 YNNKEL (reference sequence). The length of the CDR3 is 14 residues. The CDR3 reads CASSQDLTSGAQYF. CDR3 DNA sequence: TGTGCCAGCAGCCAAGATCTCACTAGCGGCGCGCAGTACTTC.

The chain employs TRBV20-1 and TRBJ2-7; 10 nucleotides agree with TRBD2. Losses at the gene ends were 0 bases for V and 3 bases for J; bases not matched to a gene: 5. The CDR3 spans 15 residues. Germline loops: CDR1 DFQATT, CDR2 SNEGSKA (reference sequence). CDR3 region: CSARDEVAGGYEQYF. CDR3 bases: TGCAGTGCTAGAGATGAGGTAGCGGGAGGCTACGAGCAGTACTTC.

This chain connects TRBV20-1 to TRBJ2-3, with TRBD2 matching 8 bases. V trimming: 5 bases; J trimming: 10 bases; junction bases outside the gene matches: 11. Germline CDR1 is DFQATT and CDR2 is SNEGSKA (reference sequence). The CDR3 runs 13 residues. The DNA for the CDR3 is TGCAGTGCTCCCCTAGCGGGCGTTCCCCCGCAGTATTTT. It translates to CSAPLAGVPPQYF.

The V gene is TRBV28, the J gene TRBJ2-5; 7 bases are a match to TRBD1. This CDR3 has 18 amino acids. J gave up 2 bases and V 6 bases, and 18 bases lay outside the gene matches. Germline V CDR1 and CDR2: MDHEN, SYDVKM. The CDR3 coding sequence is TGTGCCAGCAGCACCCCTTTCCGGGACAGAGCTGAACAAGAGACCCAGTACTTC. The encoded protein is CASSTPFRDRAEQETQYF.

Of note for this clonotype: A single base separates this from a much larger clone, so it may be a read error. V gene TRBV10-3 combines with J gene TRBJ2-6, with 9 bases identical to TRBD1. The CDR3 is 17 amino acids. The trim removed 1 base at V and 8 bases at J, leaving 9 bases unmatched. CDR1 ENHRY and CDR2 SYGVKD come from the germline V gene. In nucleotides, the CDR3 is TGTGCCATCAGTGAGTTTAAAGCGGGACAGGGTACCAACGTCCTGACTTTC. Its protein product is CAISEFKAGQGTNVLTF.

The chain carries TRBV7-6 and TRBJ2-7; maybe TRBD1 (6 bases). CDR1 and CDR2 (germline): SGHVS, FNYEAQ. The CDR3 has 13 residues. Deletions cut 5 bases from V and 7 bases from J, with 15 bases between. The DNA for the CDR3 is TGTGCCAGCAGCGAACAGGGTTCGGGGGAGCAGTACTTC. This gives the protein CASSEQGSGEQYF.

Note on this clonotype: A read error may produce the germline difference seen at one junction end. This CDR3 reads CSVQGGDSYNEQFF. CDR3 coding DNA: TGCAGCGTTCAAGGCGGGGACTCCTACAATGAACAGTTCTTC. The chain carries TRBV29-1 and TRBJ2-1; a possible D gene is TRBD2 (6 bases). The length of the CDR3 is 14 residues. CDR1 and CDR2 (germline): SQVTM, ANQGSEA.

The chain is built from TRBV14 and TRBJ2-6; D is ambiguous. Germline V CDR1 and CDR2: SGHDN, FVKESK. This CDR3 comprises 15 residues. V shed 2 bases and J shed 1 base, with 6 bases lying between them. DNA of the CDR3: TGTGCCAGCAGCCAAATAATATCTGGGGCCAACGTCCTGACTTTC. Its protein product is CASSQIISGANVLTF.

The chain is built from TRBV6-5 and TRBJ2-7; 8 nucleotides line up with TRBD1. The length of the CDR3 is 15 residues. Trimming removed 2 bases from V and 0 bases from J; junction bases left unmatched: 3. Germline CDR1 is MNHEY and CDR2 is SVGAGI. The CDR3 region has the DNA TGTGCCAGCAGTTACGCGGGACAGGCCTCCTACGAGCAGTACTTC. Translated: CASSYAGQASYEQYF.